One sample yielded the 9 T cell receptor beta chains listed below, sequenced in a study of beta chain features in type 1 diabetes. Points from the study as a whole: Significant though moderate, a shortening of TCRB CDR3s appeared in all four CD4+ subsets of Type 1 diabetes patients.

cDNA synthesis used the whole RNA isolate, giving expressed TCRB sequences. Sequencing was performed with immunoSEQ multiplex PCR; in TCRdb, only in-frame clones are kept and a portion is missing. The top ten hold about 0.01% of the sample, which has 330,000 or so clones, around 12% seen once. These receptors are not linked to any known antigen. What was sequenced was naive CD4+ T cells from blood. Receptor source: a woman younger than 30 with type 1 diabetes.

A few counts support this clone. The chain couples TRBV7-9 to TRBJ2-2, with 9 bases fitting TRBD1. This CDR3 region has 16 residues. The V segment lost 5 bases and the J segment 8 bases; nucleotides outside the gene matches: 12. The germline gives CDR1 SEHNR, CDR2 FQNEAQ (reference sequence). The CDR3 spells CASSPGTGMVEGELFF. For the CDR3, the DNA is TGTGCCAGCAGCCCGGGGACAGGGATGGTAGAAGGGGAGCTGTTTTTT.

The chain recombines TRBV5-4 with TRBJ2-7; D not resolved. Germline CDR1 reads SGHNT; CDR2 reads YYREEE (reference sequence). The V end lost 0 bases, the J end lost 3 bases, and 10 bases lay between the germline ends. CDR3 size: 14 residues. CDR3: CASSLGLEIYEQYF. DNA of the CDR3: TGTGCCAGCAGCTTGGGCCTGGAGATCTACGAGCAGTACTTC.

The chain uses TRBV7-2 and TRBJ2-2; tentative D call: TRBD2 (6 bases). V shed 2 bases and J shed 4 bases, with 11 bases lying between them. Germline lookup yields CDR1 SGHTA and CDR2 FQGNSA. The CDR3 spans 15 residues. The CDR3 sequence: CASSLRRGSTGELFF. DNA of the CDR3: TGTGCCAGCAGCTTAAGGAGGGGATCCACCGGGGAGCTGTTTTTT.

This rearrangement joins TRBV5-6 to TRBJ2-7; 9 nucleotides align to TRBD1. Germline-derived CDR1 and CDR2 are SGHDT and YYEEEE. V was clipped by 3 bases and J by 5 bases; unmatched bases: 9. This CDR3 contains 15 residues. This CDR3 is CASSSYGTGTNEQYF. The CDR3, as DNA: TGTGCCAGCAGCTCTTACGGGACAGGGACCAACGAGCAGTACTTC.

The rearrangement joins TRBV10-3 to TRBJ2-5; 7 bases align to TRBD1. The germline gives CDR1 ENHRY, CDR2 SYGVKD. With 4 bases clipped from V and 1 base from J, the junction kept 3 bases outside the gene matches. This CDR3 has 14 residues. Here the CDR3 reads CAISGRDSQETQYF. The CDR3 DNA is TGTGCCATCAGTGGCCGGGACAGCCAAGAGACCCAGTACTTC.

This chain joins TRBV6-5 and TRBJ2-7; a possible D gene is TRBD2 (6 bases). The CDR3 is 12 residues long. In germline, CDR1 is MNHEY, CDR2 SVGAGI. V shed 8 bases and J shed 3 bases, with 11 bases lying between them. The DNA for the CDR3 is TGTGCCAGCGGGGGGTGGGGCTACGAGCAGTACTTC. This gives the protein CASGGWGYEQYF.

The chain couples TRBV18 to TRBJ1-3; maybe TRBD1 (5 bases). CDR1 KGHSH and CDR2 LQKENI come from the germline V gene. Trimming removed 5 bases at V and 0 bases at J, with 14 bases between. The CDR3 contains 16 residues. The CDR3 loop reads CASSAYDRNSGNTIYF. The CDR3 coding sequence is TGTGCCAGCTCAGCCTATGACAGAAACTCTGGAAACACCATATATTTT.

Only a few counts were recorded for this clone. This chain connects TRBV9 to TRBJ2-7; 8 bases agree with TRBD2. The CDR3 contains 15 residues. V lost 1 base to trimming and J lost 2 bases; unmatched junction nucleotides: 5. In germline, CDR1 is SGDLS, CDR2 YYNGEE. CDR3 in amino acids: CASSVSAAGAYEQYF. CDR3 coding DNA: TGTGCCAGCAGCGTATCGGCAGCGGGAGCCTACGAGCAGTACTTC.

The chain recombines TRBV30 with TRBJ1-1; D is possibly TRBD1 (5 bases). From germline, CDR1 is GTSNPN and CDR2 SVGIG (reference sequence). The CDR3 runs to 14 residues. Trimming shortened V by 2 bases and J by 1 base, and 11 bases separated the two germline ends. The CDR3 here is CAWSKTGPNTEAFF. The CDR3, as DNA: TGTGCCTGGAGTAAAACAGGACCGAACACTGAAGCTTTCTTT.